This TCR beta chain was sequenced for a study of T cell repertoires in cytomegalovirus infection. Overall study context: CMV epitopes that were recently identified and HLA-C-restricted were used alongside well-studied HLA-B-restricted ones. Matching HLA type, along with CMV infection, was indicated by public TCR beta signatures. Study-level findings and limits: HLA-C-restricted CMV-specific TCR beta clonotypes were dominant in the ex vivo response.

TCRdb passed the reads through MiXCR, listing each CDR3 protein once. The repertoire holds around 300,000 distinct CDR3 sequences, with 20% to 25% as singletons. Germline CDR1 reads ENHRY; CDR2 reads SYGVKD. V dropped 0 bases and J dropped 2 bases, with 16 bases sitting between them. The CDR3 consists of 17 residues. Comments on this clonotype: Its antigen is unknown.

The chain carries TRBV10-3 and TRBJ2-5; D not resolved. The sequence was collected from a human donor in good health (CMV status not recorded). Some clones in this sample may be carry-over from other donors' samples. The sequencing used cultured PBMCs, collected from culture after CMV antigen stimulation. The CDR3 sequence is CAISESAGLVNQETQYF. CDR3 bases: TGTGCCATCAGTGAGTCGGCAGGCCTAGTAAATCAAGAGACCCAGTACTTC.